Each of the 8 T cell receptor beta chains below was sequenced from the same sample in a study of vaccination and CD4 T cells after COVID-19. Treatment defined: roughly 10-day PBMC culture with coronavirus spike peptide pools or control peptides (ViraFEST assay). What these receptors recognize is not known. Oncomine TCR Beta short-read sequencing was applied to DNA from cultured CD4+ T cells. From the PCR reads, TCRdb called clonotypes with MiXCR, one entry per CDR3 protein. In the table there are under 3,500 distinct CDR3 sequences, 20% to 30% of which are singletons. The sequences come from CD4+ T cells from blood, cultured in vitro, collected after SARS-CoV-2 vaccination. Receptors originate from a human donor who had recovered from COVID-19.

V usage is TRBV7-9 and J usage is TRBJ2-1; D unresolved. CDR1 is SEHNR, CDR2 FQNEAQ, per germline (reference sequence). The CDR3 length is 12 residues. The ends were cut back, 3 bases at V and 4 bases at J, with 4 bases in the middle. CDR3 sequence (DNA): TGTGCCAGCAGCTTTCGTTACAATGAGCAGTTCTTC. Its translation: CASSFRYNEQFF.

The rearrangement joins TRBV20-1 to TRBJ1-2; D may be TRBD1 (5 bases). The V end lost 0 bases, the J end lost 4 bases, and 9 bases lay between the germline ends. The CDR3 runs 13 residues. The germline V gene encodes CDR1 DFQATT and CDR2 SNEGSKA (reference sequence). CDR3 DNA: TGCAGTGCTAGAGAAGGGGCAGTCTATGGCTACACCTTC. It encodes CSAREGAVYGYTF.

CDR3 in amino acids: CASSPRQGNLEQYF. Here the CDR3 DNA reads TGTGCCAGCAGCCCCCGACAGGGAAATTTGGAGCAGTACTTC. The V gene is TRBV11-2, the J gene TRBJ2-7; TRBD1 agrees at 7 bases. Trimming cost V 5 bases and J 7 bases; bases outside gene matches: 11. Germline V CDR1 and CDR2: SGHAT, FQNNGV. This CDR3 comprises 14 residues.

This clonotype counts as medium-sized. The chain couples TRBV27 to TRBJ2-3, with D possibly TRBD2 on 6 matching bases. CDR1 is MNHEY, CDR2 SMNVEV, per germline (reference sequence). The length of the CDR3 is 14 residues. V lost 6 bases, J lost 15 bases, and 25 bases lay in between. CDR3 region: CASSLTGGTPTTYF. The DNA for the CDR3 is TGTGCCAGCAGCCTAACCGGGGGAACTCCCACGACATATTTT.

This clonotype was counted only a few times. V is TRBV19 and J is TRBJ2-7; D unclear. Germline V lookup: CDR1 LNHDA, CDR2 SQIVND (reference sequence). V shed 5 bases and J shed 4 bases, with 9 bases lying between them. CDR3 length: 12 amino acids. The CDR3 region has the DNA TGTGCCAGTAGTCCCTCTAGGTACGAGCAGTACTTC. Translated, it gives CASSPSRYEQYF.

This chain joins TRBV6-5 and TRBJ1-1, with D unresolved. The germline V and J ends were trimmed by 4 bases and 10 bases, with 13 bases remaining between them. This CDR3 region has 12 residues. Germline values: CDR1 MNHEY, CDR2 SVGAGI. This chain's CDR3 is CASSSSYSGAFF. CDR3 coding DNA: TGTGCCAGCAGTTCAAGCTACTCCGGAGCTTTCTTT.

The V gene is TRBV5-4, the J gene TRBJ2-1; 8 nucleotides line up with TRBD2. This CDR3 spans 15 amino acids. The V segment lost 4 bases and the J segment 5 bases; nucleotides outside the gene matches: 8. The germline gives CDR1 SGHNT, CDR2 YYREEE (reference sequence). The CDR3 DNA follows: TGTGCCAGCAGCCAGGCAGAGCGGGGGAACAATGAGCAGTTCTTC. This sequence encodes CASSQAERGNNEQFF.

J is TRBJ1-2 and V is TRBV7-2; TRBD1 is a possible D gene (6 bases). Germline V gene lookup returns CDR1 SGHTA and CDR2 FQGNSA. CDR3 length equals 18 residues. The V end lost 0 bases, the J end lost 1 base, and 18 bases lay between the germline ends. DNA of the CDR3: TGTGCCAGCAGCTTAGCTAGAGGTACGGACAGTATTAACTATGGCTACACCTTC. Translation: CASSLARGTDSINYGYTF.